One and the same sample provided the 6 T cell receptor beta chains below, sequenced in a study of control samples from healthy donors and cancer patients. The protocol was immunoSEQ multiplex PCR, while the TCRdb copy is restricted to in-frame clones and leaves out a portion. The sample shows 95,000 to 150,000 clones, approximately 89% of them seen only once. The specimen sequenced was blood. Every receptor here comes from a man aged 40-55 years in good health.

This chain joins TRBV7-2 and TRBJ2-1, with TRBD1 as a possible D gene (5 bases). This CDR3 comprises 15 residues. Trimming stripped 4 bases from V and 6 bases from J, with 16 bases between. Germline V gene sequence: CDR1 SGHTA, CDR2 FQGNSA. The DNA of the CDR3 is TGTGCCAGCAGCTCCGACAGATCCGTTACCAATGAGCAGTTCTTC. This encodes CASSSDRSVTNEQFF.

This clone was counted a few times. The CDR3 is CASSQRGSPLHF. As DNA, the CDR3 is TGTGCCAGCAGCCAACGGGGATCACCCCTCCACTTT. This sequence joins TRBV3-1 (or the pseudogene TRBV3-2) and TRBJ1-6; D remains ambiguous. CDR1 is LGHDT, CDR2 YNNKEL, per germline (reference sequence). V was shortened by 2 bases and J by 10 bases, with 6 bases between the two germline ends. The CDR3 is 12 amino acids.

In this sample, this clone turned up once. The chain couples TRBV6-1 to TRBJ2-2, with 8 positions matching TRBD2. This CDR3 has 16 amino acids. V was clipped by 2 bases and J by 4 bases; unmatched bases: 6. Germline V gene lookup returns CDR1 MNHNS and CDR2 SASEGT. CDR3 residues: CASSELRGGGTGELFF. In DNA, the CDR3 is TGTGCCAGCAGTGAACTTCGGGGGGGCGGCACCGGGGAGCTGTTTTTT.

The V call is TRBV4-3, the J call TRBJ1-3; D gene unclear. The CDR3 contains 14 residues. Trimming took off 1 base at V and 8 bases at J, with 12 bases between the two ends. The V gene's germline CDR1 is LGHNA and CDR2 YSLEER. The CDR3 spells CASSQGTQVDTIYF. The DNA of the CDR3 is TGCGCCAGCAGCCAAGGGACCCAAGTGGACACCATATATTTT.

The chain uses TRBV2 and TRBJ1-1; perhaps TRBD1 as D (6 bases). This CDR3 contains 14 residues. V lost 3 bases to trimming and J lost 3 bases, with 11 bases between them. Germline CDR1 SNHLY, CDR2 FYNNEI. The CDR3 region has the DNA TGTGCCAGCAGTGAGCAGGGGACTTACACTGAAGCTTTCTTT. This gives the protein CASSEQGTYTEAFF.

As DNA, the CDR3 is TGTGCCAGTAGTATAGATGGGACCCTGGGGATGAACACTGAAGCTTTCTTT. Its protein is CASSIDGTLGMNTEAFF. The chain couples TRBV19 to TRBJ1-1, with D perhaps matching TRBD1 (5 bases). The length of the CDR3 is 17 residues. V shed 0 bases and J shed 0 bases, with 14 bases lying between them. The germline gives CDR1 LNHDA, CDR2 SQIVND (reference sequence).